The clone carrying this T cell receptor (beta chain) was seen only a few times. TCRdb passed the 5' RACE reads through MiXCR, listing each CDR3 protein once. The sample records around 310,000 distinct CDR3 sequences, roughly an eighth being singletons. The data were obtained in a study of T-cell memory formation after mild COVID-19. This TCR was recovered from a man between 18 and 29 years old who had mild COVID-19 (a few samples of this study predate the infection). Cell type and time point are not known. The material sequenced was PBMCs or a T cell subset sorted from them (not recorded which).

This CDR3 reads CSATPTEAFF. Written as DNA, the CDR3 is TGCAGCGCTACCCCCACTGAAGCTTTCTTT. The chain couples TRBV29-1 to TRBJ1-1; D unclear. Germline V gives CDR1 SQVTM, CDR2 ANQGSEA. The CDR3 has 10 amino acids. Trimming took off 7 bases at V and 4 bases at J, with 7 bases between the two ends.